This T cell receptor beta chain was identified during a study of T cells in localized non-small cell lung cancer (dated by TCRdb to about 2020). In terms of the full investigation: T cell repertoires of 200 to 250 early-stage NSCLC patients were analyzed, with tumors being compared against uninvolved tumor-adjacent lungs. All 240 or so NSCLC patients in the cohort were treatment-naive and had localized lung tumors that were resected. NSCLC patients had a mean age of approximately 66 years, and around 140 were male and some 98 female.

At diagnosis, peripheral blood, uninvolved tumor-adjacent lung and tumor were collected and were preserved as a mix of fresh-frozen and FFPE material. For TCR repertoire profiling, blood samples were analyzed in the form of peripheral blood mononuclear cells. A distance of 5 bases separates the germline ends of V and J, which lose 2 bases and 1 base respectively. The CDR3 runs 13 amino acids, cysteine and phenylalanine included. Only the CDR3 DNA stays, 39 bases, in frame from base 1. CDR1 and CDR2 (LGHNA, YSLEER) derive from the germline V gene. TCR beta CDR3 regions were sequenced from DNA using the immunoSEQ Assay. As for the original processing: To compute T cell density, TCR beta template counts were normalized to usable DNA, which was estimated by amplifying housekeeping genes. The preseqR package was used to estimate richness by extrapolating to 400,000 templates for PBMC samples and to 120,000 templates for tissue samples. Clonality was defined as one minus Pielou's evenness. Differential abundance testing on productive amino-acid clonotypes, with a minimum total count of 5 and an alpha of 0.1, was used to identify tissue-enriched TCRs. The Jaccard Index and the Morisita Overlap Index were used to measure how much the repertoires overlapped between compartments. GLIPH grouped TCR beta CDR3s together with public tetramer-defined viral CDR3s, and a viral motif had to include at least three viral sequences and also show V-gene enrichment. Held by TCRdb, this immuneACCESS table contains in-frame sequences only and omits some clones. Under half of the omission traces to an unresolved V gene where checked; the cause of the rest is unknown. The V and J calls and clone size are taken from that table; D and trimming were inferred from the DNA. This sample is represented by roughly 70,000 clones; roughly nine tenths of them were singletons. In total, the top ten clones hold roughly a fifth of the sample.

A single count supports this clone. The antigen it recognizes is unknown. No base qualities exist here, and no much larger clone lies one base off it. What the authors observed across the whole study: Because the study design was exploratory, TCR variables were selected using unadjusted p-values without false-discovery rate correction. Because multi-region tumor sequencing was not performed, intratumor heterogeneity could not be ruled out. Higher blood T cell density associated with longer overall survival, while higher adjacent-lung clonality associated with shorter survival. A median of 57 of the top 100 tumor clones turned up in the paired uninvolved adjacent lung, and roughly 28 of those clones also ranked among the top 100 of that same adjacent lung. The highest T cell clonality was observed in uninvolved tumor-adjacent lung, where clonality exceeded that of tumor, suggesting that antigenic responses were more focused in uninvolved tumor-adjacent lung.

Specimen: peripheral blood, collected before any cancer treatment. The TCR originated in a male donor at least 60 years old with stage III squamous cell lung carcinoma. This sequence uses TRBV4-3 and TRBJ1-1, with the identity of the D gene unclear. CDR3 region: CASSQTRNTEAFF. The nucleotide sequence reads as follows: TGCGCCAGCAGCCAAACGAGGAACACTGAAGCTTTCTTT.